These 9 T cell receptor beta chains were sequenced from one sample in a study of regulatory T cells in long-lasting Graves disease. The time point here: newly diagnosed GD, antithyroid drugs for less than 3 months. Extracted RNA from PBMCs served as the source of the TCR library. The authors built TCR beta libraries using iRepertoire HTBI primers and Arm-PCR of CDR3 regions. TCRdb called the multiplex PCR reads again in MiXCR, with one record for every CDR3 protein. Here the sample spans hundreds of thousands of distinct CDR3 sequences, roughly 15% being singletons. A further study also used this sample, focusing on T cells in Graves' hyperthyroidism and ophthalmopathy.

Sequences were derived from peripheral blood mononuclear cells (PBMCs), sampled at new diagnosis, from a patient treated with antithyroid drugs. All receptors come from a woman younger than 45 with Graves disease.

Ten or more counts support this clonotype. J is TRBJ1-2 and V is TRBV29-1; no clear D. Germline V lookup: CDR1 SQVTM, CDR2 ANQGSEA. The CDR3 runs to 13 residues. The V end lost 6 bases, the J end lost 13 bases, and 24 bases lay between the germline ends. In nucleotides, the CDR3 is TGCAGCGTCGTTAAGGACGTCTACTCCGGAGGCACCTTC. This translates into CSVVKDVYSGGTF.

Details on this clonotype: Being one base from a much bigger clone, this may be a read error. The chain joins TRBV3-1 to TRBJ2-1; D might be TRBD1 or TRBD2, each matching 6 bases. Trimming pared 1 base from V and 12 bases from J, leaving 19 bases between. CDR3 length: 15 residues. Per the germline V gene, CDR1 is LGHDT and CDR2 is YNNKEL (reference sequence). In nucleotides, the CDR3 is TGTGCCAGCAGCCAAGGGGGGGCGGACTCATCGGCGCAGTTCTTC. This gives the protein CASSQGGADSSAQFF.

This clonotype is a singleton in its sample. The chain carries TRBV19 and TRBJ2-1; TRBD2 matches at 10 bases. The CDR3 spans 15 residues. The junction had 7 bases not matched to a gene; V was cut back by 8 bases and J by 3 bases. Germline CDR1 LNHDA, CDR2 SQIVND (reference sequence). The CDR3 DNA reads TGTGCCAGTGCCCGCGGGACTAGCGTCTACAATGAGCAGTTCTTC. Protein product: CASARGTSVYNEQFF.

The table lists this clonotype with many counts. The gene calls are TRBV28 and TRBJ2-1, with 9 bases matching TRBD2. Germline V CDR1 and CDR2: MDHEN, SYDVKM. The CDR3 has 19 amino acids. V trimming: 5 bases; J trimming: 3 bases; junction bases outside the gene matches: 17. The CDR3 loop reads CASSAMGGRARQSYNEQFF. The DNA of the CDR3 is TGTGCCAGCAGTGCCATGGGCGGGAGGGCCCGGCAGAGCTACAATGAGCAGTTCTTC. Full variable domain (missing parts from reference TRBV28 and TRBJ2-1): DVKVTQSSRYLVKRTGEKVFLECVQDMDHENMFWYRQDPGLGLRLIYFSYDVKMKEKGDIPEGYSVSREKKERFSLILESASTNQTSMYLCASSAMGGRARQSYNEQFFGPGTRLTVL.

This clonotype was observed a few times. This clone may be a read error of a much larger clone one base away. This sequence joins TRBV7-2 and TRBJ2-1; 7 nucleotides match TRBD2. This CDR3 is built from 15 residues. The germline CDR1 and CDR2 sequences are SGHTA and FQGNSA. Trimming took 1 base from V and 3 from J; bases not matched to a gene: 3. The CDR3 DNA reads TGTGCCAGCAGCTTAGACAGGACTAGCTACAATGAGCAGTTCTTC. Translation gives CASSLDRTSYNEQFF.

This clonotype has ten or more counts. V is TRBV28 and J is TRBJ1-1, with 7 positions matching TRBD1. Germline CDR1 MDHEN, CDR2 SYDVKM. The CDR3 totals 12 residues. V was pared by 6 bases and J by 4 bases, with 2 bases of the junction left unmatched. CDR3 coding DNA: TGTGCCAGCAGCTACAGGGGCACTGAAGCTTTCTTT. Its protein is CASSYRGTEAFF.

This clonotype was recorded many times. The gene calls are TRBV6-1 and TRBJ2-3; TRBD2 matches at 9 bases. V lost 2 bases, J lost 4 bases, and 1 base stayed unmatched. CDR1 is MNHNS, CDR2 SASEGT, per germline. The CDR3 has 14 amino acids. DNA of the CDR3: TGTGCCAGCAGTGAACTAGCGGGACCAGATACGCAGTATTTT. It encodes CASSELAGPDTQYF.

The V gene is TRBV9, the J gene TRBJ2-5; D remains ambiguous. V lost 0 bases and J 5 bases, leaving 11 bases between the germline ends. The germline V gene encodes CDR1 SGDLS and CDR2 YYNGEE. CDR3 length: 14 residues. The CDR3 reads CASSVGVGVETQYF. CDR3 in DNA: TGTGCCAGCAGCGTAGGCGTGGGTGTCGAGACCCAGTACTTC.

Ten or more counts support this clonotype. J is TRBJ2-3 and V is TRBV7-3; 8 nucleotides agree with TRBD1. Trimming took 5 bases from V and 1 from J; bases not matched to a gene: 5. CDR3 length: 15 amino acids. Per the germline V gene, CDR1 is SGHTA and CDR2 is FQGTGA. Here the CDR3 reads CASSPQGQGTDTQYF. CDR3 DNA sequence: TGTGCCAGCAGCCCCCAGGGACAGGGCACAGATACGCAGTATTTT.